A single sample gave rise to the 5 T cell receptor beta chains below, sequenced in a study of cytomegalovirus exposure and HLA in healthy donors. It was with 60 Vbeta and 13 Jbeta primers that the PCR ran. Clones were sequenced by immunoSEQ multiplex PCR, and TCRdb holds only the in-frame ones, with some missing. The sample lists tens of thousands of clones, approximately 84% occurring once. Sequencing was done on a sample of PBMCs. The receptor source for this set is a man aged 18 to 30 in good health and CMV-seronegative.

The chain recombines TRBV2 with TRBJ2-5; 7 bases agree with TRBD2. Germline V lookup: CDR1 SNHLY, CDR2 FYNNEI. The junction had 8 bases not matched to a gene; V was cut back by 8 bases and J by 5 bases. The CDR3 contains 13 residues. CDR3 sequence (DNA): TGTGCCAGCGGGAGCGGGGTGGGGGAGACCCAGTACTTC. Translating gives CASGSGVGETQYF.

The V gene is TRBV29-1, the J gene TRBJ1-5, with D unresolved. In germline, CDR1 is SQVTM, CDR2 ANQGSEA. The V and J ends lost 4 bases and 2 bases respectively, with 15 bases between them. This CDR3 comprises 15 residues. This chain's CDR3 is CSVGDGLLGNQPQHF. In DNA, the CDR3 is TGCAGCGTTGGAGACGGTCTTCTGGGCAATCAGCCCCAGCATTTT.

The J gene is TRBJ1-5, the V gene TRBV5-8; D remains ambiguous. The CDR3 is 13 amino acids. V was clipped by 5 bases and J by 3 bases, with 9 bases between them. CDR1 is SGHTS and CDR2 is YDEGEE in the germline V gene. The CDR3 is CASRRHSNQPQHF. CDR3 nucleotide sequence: TGTGCCAGCAGAAGACACTCCAATCAGCCCCAGCATTTT.

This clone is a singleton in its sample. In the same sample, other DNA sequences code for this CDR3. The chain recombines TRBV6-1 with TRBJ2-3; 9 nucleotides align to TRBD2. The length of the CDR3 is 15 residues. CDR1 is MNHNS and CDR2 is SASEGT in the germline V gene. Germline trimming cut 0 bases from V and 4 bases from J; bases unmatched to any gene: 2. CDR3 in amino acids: CASSEASGSPDTQYF. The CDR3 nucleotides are TGTGCCAGCAGTGAAGCTAGCGGGAGTCCAGATACGCAGTATTTT.

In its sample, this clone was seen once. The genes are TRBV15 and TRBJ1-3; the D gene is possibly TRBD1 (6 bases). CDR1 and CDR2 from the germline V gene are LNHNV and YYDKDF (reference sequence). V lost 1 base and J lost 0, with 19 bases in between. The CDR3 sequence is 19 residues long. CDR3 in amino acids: CATSRGEVRGYYSGNTIYF. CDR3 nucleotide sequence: TGTGCCACCAGCAGAGGAGAGGTCAGGGGATACTACTCTGGAAACACCATATATTTT.